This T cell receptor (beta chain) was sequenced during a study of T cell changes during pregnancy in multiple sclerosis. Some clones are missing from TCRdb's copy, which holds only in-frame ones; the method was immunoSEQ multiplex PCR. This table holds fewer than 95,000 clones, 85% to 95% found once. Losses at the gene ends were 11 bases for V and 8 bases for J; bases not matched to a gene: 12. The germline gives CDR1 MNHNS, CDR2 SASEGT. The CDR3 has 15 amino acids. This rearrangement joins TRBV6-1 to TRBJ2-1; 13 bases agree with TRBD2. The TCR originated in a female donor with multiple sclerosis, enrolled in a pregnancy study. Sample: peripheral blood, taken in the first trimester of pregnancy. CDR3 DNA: TGTGCCTCCGAATCAACTAGCGGGGGGGCCTATGAGCAGTTCTTC. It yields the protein CASESTSGGAYEQFF.